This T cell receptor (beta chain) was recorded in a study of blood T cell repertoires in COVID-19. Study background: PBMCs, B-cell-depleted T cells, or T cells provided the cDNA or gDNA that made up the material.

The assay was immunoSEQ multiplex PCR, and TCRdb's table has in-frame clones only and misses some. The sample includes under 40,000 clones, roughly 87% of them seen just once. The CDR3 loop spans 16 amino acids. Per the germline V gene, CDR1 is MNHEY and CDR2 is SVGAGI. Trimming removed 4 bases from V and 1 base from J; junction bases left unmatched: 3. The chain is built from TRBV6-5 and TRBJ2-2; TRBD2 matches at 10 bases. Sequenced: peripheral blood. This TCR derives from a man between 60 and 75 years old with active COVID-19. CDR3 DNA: TGTGCCAGCAGTTCTTGGACTAGCGGGAACACCGGGGAGCTGTTTTTT. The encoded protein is CASSSWTSGNTGELFF.